A selection of T cell receptor beta chains follows, all from one sample in a study of blood T cell repertoires in COVID-19. Data came from immunoSEQ multiplex PCR; TCRdb stores just in-frame clones and leaves some out. The table shows some 200,000 clones, with 80% to 90% occurring only once. The sample was peripheral blood. The receptors originated from an elderly woman with COVID-19, enrolled during active disease. CDR3s include the opening cysteine and the closing phenylalanine or tryptophan. A D gene is named only where the DNA matches it firmly. A clone size is listed for some rows: how often the clone was seen (once, few, many), or a class if it is expanded.

clone_size,d_call,j_call,v_call,cdr3_aa,cdr3_nt
once,.,TRBJ2-7,TRBV5-1,CASSLGAEQYF,TGCGCCAGCAGCTTGGGGGCCGAGCAGTACTTC
few,.,TRBJ1-1,TRBV4-1,CASSQHLTEGLNTEAFF,TGCGCCAGCAGCCAACATTTAACGGAGGGGCTGAACACTGAAGCTTTCTTT
.,TRBD1,TRBJ1-1,TRBV15,CATSSPDRGAFEAFF,TGTGCCACCAGCTCTCCGGACAGGGGTGCTTTCGAAGCTTTCTTT
few,.,TRBJ2-7,TRBV2,CASREGGGNSYF,TGTGCCAGCAGGGAAGGGGGCGGGAATTCGTACTTC
.,.,TRBJ1-2,TRBV6-5,CASSYSDSKGGGYTF,TGTGCCAGCAGTTACTCTGACAGCAAAGGGGGTGGCTACACCTTC
once,TRBD1,TRBJ1-2,TRBV3-1/TRBV3-2,CASSRDSGGSIYGYTF,TGTGCCAGCAGCCGGGACAGTGGGGGATCTATCTATGGCTACACCTTC
.,TRBD1,TRBJ2-7,TRBV9,CASSVRYTGDEQYF,TGTGCCAGCAGCGTTCGTTATACAGGGGATGAGCAGTACTTC
.,.,TRBJ2-7,TRBV29-1,CSASEGGRREQYF,TGCAGCGCCTCCGAGGGTGGGAGGCGGGAGCAGTACTTC
.,.,TRBJ1-2,TRBV18,CASSPQQGALGYGYTF,TGTGCCAGCTCACCCCAACAGGGAGCCCTGGGGTATGGCTACACCTTC
.,.,TRBJ2-2,TRBV2,CASSFDRANTGELFF,TGTGCCAGCAGCTTCGACAGAGCGAACACCGGGGAGCTGTTTTTT
.,TRBD1,TRBJ1-5,TRBV3-1/TRBV3-2,CASSPGQGTQPQHF,TGTGCCAGCAGCCCCGGACAGGGTACTCAGCCCCAGCATTTT
once,.,TRBJ2-7,TRBV3-1/TRBV3-2,CASSHHDTGYEQYF,TGTGCCAGCAGCCACCATGATACAGGCTACGAGCAGTACTTC
.,.,TRBJ2-3,TRBV21-1,CASSAGGDCSPDTQYF,TGTGCCAGCAGCGCCGGCGGGGACTGCTCGCCAGATACGCAGTATTTT
.,.,TRBJ1-2,TRBV3-1/TRBV3-2,CASSLPGTPIYTF,TGTGCCAGCAGCCTTCCCGGGACACCTATTTACACCTTC